The entry below describes one T cell receptor (beta chain). Germline V gene lookup returns CDR1 SNHLY and CDR2 FYNNEI. The V and J ends lost 3 bases and 4 bases, in that order; junction bases with no gene match: 5. The CDR3 runs to 14 residues. The table came from immunoSEQ multiplex PCR; TCRdb's copy has only in-frame clones and leaves some out. Here the sample spans roughly 70,000 clones, roughly 89% being singletons. This specimen belongs to a study of blood T cell repertoires in COVID-19. V and J are TRBV2 and TRBJ1-2, with TRBD1 identical over 7 bases. The sample consisted of peripheral blood. This TCR was sampled from a human donor in a cohort sampled during active COVID-19. CDR3 amino acids: CASSDPDRSYGYTF. In nucleotides, the CDR3 is TGTGCCAGCAGTGACCCGGACAGGTCCTATGGCTACACCTTC.